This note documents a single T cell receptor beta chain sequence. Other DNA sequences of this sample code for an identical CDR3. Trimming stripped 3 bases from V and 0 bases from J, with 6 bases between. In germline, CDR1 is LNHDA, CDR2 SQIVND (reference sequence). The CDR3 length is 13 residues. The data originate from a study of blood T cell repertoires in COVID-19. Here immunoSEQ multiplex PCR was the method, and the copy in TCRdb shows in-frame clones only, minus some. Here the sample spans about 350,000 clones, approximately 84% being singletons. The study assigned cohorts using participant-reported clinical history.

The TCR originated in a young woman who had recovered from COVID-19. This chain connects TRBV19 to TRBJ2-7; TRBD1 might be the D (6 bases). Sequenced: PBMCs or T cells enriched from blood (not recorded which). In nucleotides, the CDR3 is TGTGCCAGTAGTATGGACAGCTCCTACGAGCAGTACTTC. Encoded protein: CASSMDSSYEQYF.